The source of this TCR beta chain is a study of T cells after yellow fever vaccination. About the research overall: Where fractions had low cell numbers, libraries were prepared from them with the SMART-Seq v4 Ultra Low Input RNA kit.

A process of 5'RACE template switching, which added a universal primer site and UMIs, was used to make TCR cDNA. TCRdb re-analysed the 5' RACE reads in MiXCR, keeping a single row per CDR3 protein. The sample lists a few hundred thousand distinct CDR3 sequences; less than 9% were seen once. The CDR3 loop spans 18 amino acids. V was shortened by 1 base and J by 0 bases, with 19 bases between the two germline ends. Germline V gene lookup returns CDR1 DFQATT and CDR2 SNEGSKA (reference sequence). This clonotype was detected only a few times. Its matching antigen is unknown. Study results and limitations: Peaking faster, on day 5 versus 15, the secondary response was nonetheless weaker. Repertoires sorted by FACS could include abundant clonotypes that are contaminants from the bulk population.

This receptor was identified in a man aged 25 to 40 who received the YFV17D yellow fever vaccine. The chain has TRBV20-1 and TRBJ2-1, with D perhaps TRBD1 or TRBD2 (6 bases each). This sample comprised CD4+ T cells sorted from PBMCs, obtained 15 days after the yellow fever booster vaccination. The CDR3 is CSARVFGGPKLSYNEQFF. For the CDR3, the DNA is TGCAGTGCTAGAGTTTTCGGGGGCCCAAAACTCTCCTACAATGAGCAGTTCTTC.